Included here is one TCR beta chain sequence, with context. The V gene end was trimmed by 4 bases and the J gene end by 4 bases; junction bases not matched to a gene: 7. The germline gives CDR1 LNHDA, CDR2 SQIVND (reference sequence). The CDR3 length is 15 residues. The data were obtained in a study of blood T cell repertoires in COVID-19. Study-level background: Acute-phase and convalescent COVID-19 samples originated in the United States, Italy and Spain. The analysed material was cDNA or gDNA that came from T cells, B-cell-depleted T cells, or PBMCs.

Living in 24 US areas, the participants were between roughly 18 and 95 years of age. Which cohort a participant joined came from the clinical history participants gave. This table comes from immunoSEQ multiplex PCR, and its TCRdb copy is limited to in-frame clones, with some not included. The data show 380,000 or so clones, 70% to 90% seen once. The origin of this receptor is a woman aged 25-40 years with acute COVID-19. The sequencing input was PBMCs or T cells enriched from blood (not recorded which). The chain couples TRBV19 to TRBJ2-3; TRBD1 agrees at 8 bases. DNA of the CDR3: TGTGCCAGTAGTACCGGACAGGGAAGAGCAGATACGCAGTATTTT. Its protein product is CASSTGQGRADTQYF.